This T cell receptor (beta chain) was obtained from a study of CD8+CD57+ T cells in acquired aplastic anemia. V was clipped by 3 bases and J by 3 bases; unmatched bases: 7. Germline V gene data show CDR1 as KGHSH and CDR2 as LQKENI. The CDR3 sequence is 15 residues long. Whole-study findings and limits: The number of CD8+ CDR3 sequences shared by patients and controls was about 27. Patients and controls were not found to differ significantly in CD8+ Simpson's diversity.

TCR beta VDJ and CDR3 profiles were obtained from a genomic DNA template. One entry per CDR3 protein results from TCRdb running MiXCR on the reads. The table lists 200,000 to 250,000 distinct CDR3 sequences, 30% to 40% of them singletons. Details on this clonotype: Its antigen is not known.

Input material: sorted CD4+, CD8+, or CD8+CD57+ T cells (not recorded which) from PBMCs. This sequence originates from a human donor in good health, serving as a control. The rearrangement uses TRBV18 and TRBJ1-2; 7 bases align to TRBD1. CDR3 nucleotide sequence: TGTGCCAGCTCACCCCCCAACAGGGGAGACTATGGCTACACCTTC. Amino acid sequence: CASSPPNRGDYGYTF.